The 12 T cell receptor beta chains in this list originate from one sample, sequenced in a study of blood T cell repertoires in COVID-19 (dated by TCRdb to 2018 to 2021). The method was the immunoSEQ multiplex PCR assay. Here the immuneACCESS table is served through TCRdb, limited to in-frame sequences with V and J called. Missing clones are a known gap in these copies; in checked studies unresolved V genes cover under half, and the rest lacks a known reason. In all, the sample holds approximately 500,000 clones, and 70% to 90% of those were seen once. The ten largest clones take up 1.8% of the sample. The sample comprised PBMCs or T cells enriched from blood (not recorded which). The receptor source for this set is a middle-aged woman who had recovered from COVID-19.

The rearrangement joins TRBV6-5 to TRBJ1-2; possibly TRBD1 for D (6 bases). CDR1 MNHEY and CDR2 SVGAGI come from the germline V gene. V lost 0 bases and J 8 bases, leaving 16 bases between the germline ends. The CDR3 length is 15 residues. The CDR3 here is CASSYSRGGDGGYTF. The CDR3 bases are TGTGCCAGCAGTTACTCGAGAGGGGGGGACGGCGGCTACACCTTC.

The V and J genes are TRBV3-1 (or the pseudogene TRBV3-2) and TRBJ2-3; 13 bases match TRBD2. Trimming took 4 bases from V and 2 from J; bases not matched to a gene: 3. The CDR3 consists of 16 residues. The germline CDR1 and CDR2 sequences are LGHDT and YNNKEL (reference sequence). CDR3 region: CASSLGLAGATDTQYF. The CDR3 DNA follows: TGTGCCAGCAGCCTCGGACTAGCGGGAGCCACAGATACGCAGTATTTT.

The chain recombines TRBV7-8 with TRBJ1-6, with D tentatively TRBD1 (5 bases). There are 14 residues in the CDR3. The germline V and J ends were trimmed by 5 bases and 5 bases, with 10 bases remaining between them. Germline V gene lookup returns CDR1 SGHVS and CDR2 FQNEAQ. The CDR3 region has the DNA TGTGCCAGCAGCCGAACGGGGGATAATTCACCCCTCCACTTT. Its protein product is CASSRTGDNSPLHF.

CDR3 region: CASSPDSIRGYTF. As DNA, the CDR3 is TGTGCCAGCTCACCAGACAGTATCCGTGGCTACACCTTC. The chain joins TRBV18 to TRBJ1-2, with D maybe TRBD1 (5 bases). The CDR3 covers 13 residues. Germline loops: CDR1 KGHSH, CDR2 LQKENI. With 2 bases removed from V and 7 bases from J, the gap between germline ends came to 11 bases.

The gene calls are TRBV11-2 and TRBJ2-1, with D perhaps TRBD2 (6 bases). V was shortened by 3 bases and J by 4 bases, with 13 bases between the two germline ends. CDR1 and CDR2 from the germline V gene are SGHAT and FQNNGV. The CDR3 is made up of 15 amino acids. CDR3 nucleotide sequence: TGTGCCAGCAGCTTTACCGGTAGCGGATACAATGAGCAGTTCTTC. Its protein is CASSFTGSGYNEQFF.

On this clone: Other DNA sequences in this specimen translate into the identical CDR3. The V call is TRBV11-3, the J call TRBJ2-3; unclear D gene. Trimming stripped 5 bases from V and 1 base from J, with 4 bases between. The germline V gene encodes CDR1 SGHNT and CDR2 YENEEA. The CDR3 loop spans 12 amino acids. CDR3 sequence reads: CASSRGTDTQYF. CDR3 sequence (DNA): TGTGCCAGCAGCCGCGGCACAGATACGCAGTATTTT. The full variable domain, its missing parts supplied by reference TRBV11-3 and TRBJ2-3, is EAGVVQSPRYKIIEKKQPVAFWCNPISGHNTLYWYLQNLGQGPELLIRYENEEAVDDSQLPKDRFSAERLKGVDSTLKIQPAELGDSAVYLCASSRGTDTQYFGPGTRLTVL.

V gene TRBV9 combines with J gene TRBJ2-1; TRBD2 matches at 12 bases. This CDR3 contains 17 residues. The germline CDR1 and CDR2 sequences are SGDLS and YYNGEE. After removal of 4 bases from V and 7 bases from J, the junction contained 12 bases not matched to a gene. This CDR3 reads CASSISTSGRGGNEQFF. The CDR3 DNA is TGTGCCAGCAGCATTTCGACTAGCGGGAGAGGGGGGAATGAGCAGTTCTTC.

The chain couples TRBV4-3 to TRBJ1-4; TRBD1 might be the D (5 bases). This CDR3 is built from 15 residues. Trimming pared 1 base from V and 7 bases from J, leaving 13 bases between. Germline V gene lookup returns CDR1 LGHNA and CDR2 YSLEER. CDR3 bases: TGCGCCAGCAGCCAAGTTGGCCAGGGTGGTGAAAAACTGTTTTTT. Translation: CASSQVGQGGEKLFF.

CDR3 in amino acids: CASSLQGNTEAFF. CDR3 in DNA: TGTGCCAGTAGTCTTCAGGGAAACACTGAAGCTTTCTTT. The V and J genes are TRBV19 and TRBJ1-1, with TRBD1 as a possible D gene (5 bases). There are 13 residues in the CDR3. Per germline, CDR1 LNHDA and CDR2 SQIVND (reference sequence). Trimming removed 5 bases from V and 2 bases from J, with 9 bases in between.

The V call is TRBV3-1 (or the pseudogene TRBV3-2), the J call TRBJ1-3; TRBD1 might be the D (5 bases). V was pared by 3 bases and J by 3 bases, with 12 bases between. The germline gives CDR1 LGHDT, CDR2 YNNKEL (reference sequence). The CDR3 is made up of 15 amino acids. DNA of the CDR3: TGTGCCAGCAGCCAGGTCCTGGGGGGTGGAAACACCATATATTTT. Translation gives CASSQVLGGGNTIYF.

V gene TRBV7-8 combines with J gene TRBJ2-5; tentatively, D is TRBD1 (6 bases). Germline CDR1 and CDR2: SGHVS and FQNEAQ. V was shortened by 4 bases and J by 2 bases, with 17 bases between the two germline ends. The CDR3 is made up of 16 amino acids. CDR3 in amino acids: CASSYSTGPSQETQYF. In DNA form, the CDR3 reads TGTGCCAGCAGCTACTCCACAGGGCCTTCACAAGAGACCCAGTACTTC.

The rearrangement uses TRBV6-1 and TRBJ2-6, with TRBD1 matching over 9 bases. V shed 4 bases, J shed 3 bases, and the junction held 10 bases outside the gene matches. This CDR3 is built from 18 residues. Germline CDR1 reads MNHNS; CDR2 reads SASEGT. CDR3 protein: CASSVSGTGYFGANVLTF. As DNA, the CDR3 is TGTGCCAGCAGTGTCTCCGGGACAGGGTATTTTGGGGCCAACGTCCTGACTTTC.